This entry concerns a single T cell receptor beta chain. The antigen remains unidentified. Naive CD8 cells lacked CD45RO and underwent positive selection for CCR7, leaving out terminally differentiated effector memory CD45RA+ cells. Those who donated were healthy HIV-negative adults, with no recent acute infections or vaccinations reported. Sequenced by immunoSEQ multiplex PCR; TCRdb stores in-frame clones only, minus some. The table shows over 2 million clones, with about 94% occurring only once. The data stem from a study of shared clonotypes between healthy human individuals. Study overall: A donor's plate count was three for CD4 naive and three for CD4 memory; CD8 naive had two and CD8 memory one.

The study, taken as a whole, reports: Larger estimated richness was generally recorded for naive subsets relative to memory subsets. A limitation of the genetic and exposure-history diversity represented arose from few donors.

The CDR3 contains 13 residues. In germline, CDR1 is MDHEN, CDR2 SYDVKM. V dropped 3 bases and J dropped 1 base, with 4 bases sitting between them. The chain carries TRBV28 and TRBJ1-5; D unresolved. This TCR derives from a man between 18 and 35 years old in good health. Input material: naive CD8+ T cells sorted from blood. CDR3 sequence: CASSFMSNQPQHF. Written as DNA, the CDR3 is TGTGCCAGCAGTTTTATGAGCAATCAGCCCCAGCATTTT. Looking up the rest from reference TRBV28 and TRBJ1-5 gives the full variable domain: DVKVTQSSRYLVKRTGEKVFLECVQDMDHENMFWYRQDPGLGLRLIYFSYDVKMKEKGDIPEGYSVSREKKERFSLILESASTNQTSMYLCASSFMSNQPQHFGDGTRLSIL.